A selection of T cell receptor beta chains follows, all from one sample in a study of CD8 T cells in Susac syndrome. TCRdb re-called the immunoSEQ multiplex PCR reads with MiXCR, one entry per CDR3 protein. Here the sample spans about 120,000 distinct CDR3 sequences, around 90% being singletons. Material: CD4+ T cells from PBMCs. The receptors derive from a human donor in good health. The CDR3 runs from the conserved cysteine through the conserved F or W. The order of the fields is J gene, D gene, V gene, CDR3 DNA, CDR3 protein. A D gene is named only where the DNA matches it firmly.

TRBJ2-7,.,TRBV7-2,TGTGCCAGCAGCTTAAGCTCTCCGGTCGGGTCCAAGCACTACGAGCAGTACTTC,CASSLSSPVGSKHYEQYF
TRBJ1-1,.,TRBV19,TGTGCCACCGGGACGGGCTCTAACACTGAAGCTTTCTTT,CATGTGSNTEAFF
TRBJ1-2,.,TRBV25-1,TGTGCCAGCAGTGAGCATGGCCTCCGGGGCTACACCTTC,CASSEHGLRGYTF
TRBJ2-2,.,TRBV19,TGTGCCAGTAGTATCGGAGGGCCGCGTACCGGGGAGCTGTTTTTT,CASSIGGPRTGELFF
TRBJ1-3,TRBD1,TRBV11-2,TGTGCCAGCAGCCTCGGGACAGGGGTCCCTGTAAACACCATATATTTT,CASSLGTGVPVNTIYF
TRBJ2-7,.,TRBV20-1,TGCAGTGCTAGAGGGTCGATTGCCTACGAGCAGTACTTC,CSARGSIAYEQYF
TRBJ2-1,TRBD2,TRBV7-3,TGTGCCAGCAGCCTGGAGCGGGATAATGAGCAGTTCTTC,CASSLERDNEQFF
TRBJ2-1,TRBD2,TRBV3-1,TGTGCCAGCAGCCCCTTGGGACTAGCGGGGGAGCAGTTCTTC,CASSPLGLAGEQFF
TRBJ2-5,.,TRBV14,TGTGCCAGCAGCCAAGACGGCACTCTCCAAGAGACCCAGTACTTC,CASSQDGTLQETQYF
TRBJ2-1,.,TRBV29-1,TGCAGCGTTGCACGCAGATACGGGAATGAGCAGTTCTTC,CSVARRYGNEQFF